This T cell receptor (beta chain) was recorded in a study of blood T cell repertoires in COVID-19. The data were produced by immunoSEQ multiplex PCR, yet TCRdb's version contains in-frame clones alone and is incomplete. The table shows about 270,000 clones, with around 89% occurring only once. The V gene end was trimmed by 4 bases and the J gene end by 3 bases; junction bases not matched to a gene: 4. The CDR3 extends over 15 amino acids. Source material: PBMCs or T cells enriched from blood (not recorded which). The chain uses TRBV23-1 and TRBJ1-2, with TRBD1 matching 11 bases. TRBV23-1 is an ORF; its function is uncertain. This TCR derives from a woman under 30 who had recovered from COVID-19. The CDR3 spells CASSPGQGADYGYTF. DNA of the CDR3: TGCGCCAGCAGTCCAGGACAGGGGGCGGACTATGGCTACACCTTC.